This T cell receptor (beta chain) emerged from a study of T cell changes during pregnancy in multiple sclerosis. The repertoire was sequenced with immunoSEQ multiplex PCR; TCRdb's copy has only in-frame clones and lacks some. Here the sample spans 18,000 or so clones, 88% being singletons. The source of this sequence is a female donor in good health, enrolled as a control in a pregnancy study. Sequences were derived from CD4+ T cells from peripheral blood mononuclear cells, sampled in the first trimester of pregnancy.

Here the CDR3 reads CASTISQGASSYNEQFF. The DNA for the CDR3 is TGTGCCAGTACCATAAGCCAGGGGGCTAGCTCCTACAATGAGCAGTTCTTC. The genes are TRBV19 and TRBJ2-1; TRBD1 agrees at 8 bases. CDR3 size: 17 residues. CDR1 LNHDA and CDR2 SQIVND come from the germline V gene (reference sequence). Trimming at V came to 7 bases and at J to 0 bases, leaving 11 bases not matched to a gene.